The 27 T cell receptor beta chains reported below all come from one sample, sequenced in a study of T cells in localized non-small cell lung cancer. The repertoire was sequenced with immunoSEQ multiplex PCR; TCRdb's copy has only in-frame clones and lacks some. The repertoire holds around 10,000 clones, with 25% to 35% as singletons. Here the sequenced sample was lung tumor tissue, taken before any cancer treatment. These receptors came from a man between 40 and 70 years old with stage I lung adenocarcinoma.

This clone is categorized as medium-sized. CDR3 sequence: CASSPGHTEAFF. Here the CDR3 DNA reads TGTGCCAGCAGTCCAGGGCACACTGAAGCTTTCTTT. The chain links TRBV6-8 to TRBJ1-1, with a tentative D call TRBD1 (5 bases). The CDR3 is 12 residues long. The V end lost 5 bases, the J end lost 3 bases, and 7 bases lay between the germline ends. The V gene's germline CDR1 is MNHGY and CDR2 SAAAGT.

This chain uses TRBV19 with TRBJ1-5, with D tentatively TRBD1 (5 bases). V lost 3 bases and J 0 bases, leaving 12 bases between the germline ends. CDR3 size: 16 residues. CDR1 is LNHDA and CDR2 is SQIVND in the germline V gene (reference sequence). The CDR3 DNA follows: TGTGCCAGTAGTATGAGGGGCGGGGGTAGCAATCAGCCCCAGCATTTT. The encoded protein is CASSMRGGGSNQPQHF.

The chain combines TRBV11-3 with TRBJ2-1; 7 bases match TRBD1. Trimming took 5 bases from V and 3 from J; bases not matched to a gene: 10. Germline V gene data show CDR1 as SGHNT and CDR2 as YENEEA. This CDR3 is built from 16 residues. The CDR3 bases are TGTGCCAGCAGCCTAGGGGTAGGGGGCAACTACAATGAGCAGTTCTTC. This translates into CASSLGVGGNYNEQFF.

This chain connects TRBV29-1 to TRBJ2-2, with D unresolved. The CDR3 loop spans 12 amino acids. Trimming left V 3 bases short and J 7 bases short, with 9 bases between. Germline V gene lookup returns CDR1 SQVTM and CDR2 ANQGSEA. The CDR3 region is CSVDGSDGELFF. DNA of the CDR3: TGCAGCGTTGATGGGTCGGACGGGGAGCTGTTTTTT.

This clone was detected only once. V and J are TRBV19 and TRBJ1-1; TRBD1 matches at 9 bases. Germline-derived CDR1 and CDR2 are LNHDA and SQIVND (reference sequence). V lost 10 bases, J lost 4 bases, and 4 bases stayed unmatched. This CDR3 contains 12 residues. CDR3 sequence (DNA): TGTGCCACCGGACAGGGGTTCACTGAAGCTTTCTTT. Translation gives CATGQGFTEAFF.

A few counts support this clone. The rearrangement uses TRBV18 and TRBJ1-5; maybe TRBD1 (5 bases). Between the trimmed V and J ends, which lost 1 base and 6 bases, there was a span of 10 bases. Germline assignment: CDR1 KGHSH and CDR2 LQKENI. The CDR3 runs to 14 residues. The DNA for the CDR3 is TGTGCCAGCTCACCACGGAGGGGAGGTCAGCCCCAGCATTTT. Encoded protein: CASSPRRGGQPQHF.

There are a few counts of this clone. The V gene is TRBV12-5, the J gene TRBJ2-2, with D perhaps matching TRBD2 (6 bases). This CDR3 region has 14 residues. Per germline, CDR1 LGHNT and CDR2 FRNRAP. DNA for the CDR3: TGTGCCAGCGCAAAAGCGGGGAACACCGGGGAGCTGTTTTTT. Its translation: CASAKAGNTGELFF.

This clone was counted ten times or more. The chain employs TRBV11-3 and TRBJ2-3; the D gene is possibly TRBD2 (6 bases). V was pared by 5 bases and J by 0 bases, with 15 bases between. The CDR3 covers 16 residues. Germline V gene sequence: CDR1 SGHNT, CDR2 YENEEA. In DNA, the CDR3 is TGTGCCAGCAGCCCCCGGGGGACCACTAGCACAGATACGCAGTATTTT. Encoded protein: CASSPRGTTSTDTQYF.

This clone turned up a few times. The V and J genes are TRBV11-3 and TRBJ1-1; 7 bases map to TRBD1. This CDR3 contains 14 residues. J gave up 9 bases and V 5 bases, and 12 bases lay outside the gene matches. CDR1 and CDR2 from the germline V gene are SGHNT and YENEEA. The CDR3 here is CASSGPRPQGQAFF. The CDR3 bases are TGTGCCAGCAGCGGACCGCGACCACAGGGGCAAGCTTTCTTT.

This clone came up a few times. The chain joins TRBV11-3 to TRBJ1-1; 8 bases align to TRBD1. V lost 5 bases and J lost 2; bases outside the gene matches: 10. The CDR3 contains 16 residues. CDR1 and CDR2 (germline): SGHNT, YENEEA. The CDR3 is CASSERTGRLNTEAFF. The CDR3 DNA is TGTGCCAGCAGCGAACGGACAGGGAGATTAAACACTGAAGCTTTCTTT.

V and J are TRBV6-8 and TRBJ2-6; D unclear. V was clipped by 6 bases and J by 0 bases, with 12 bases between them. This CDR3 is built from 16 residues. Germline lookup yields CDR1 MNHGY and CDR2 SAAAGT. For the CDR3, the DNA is TGTGCCAGCAGCCTAATAAACCCCTCTGGGGCCAACGTCCTGACTTTC. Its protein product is CASSLINPSGANVLTF.

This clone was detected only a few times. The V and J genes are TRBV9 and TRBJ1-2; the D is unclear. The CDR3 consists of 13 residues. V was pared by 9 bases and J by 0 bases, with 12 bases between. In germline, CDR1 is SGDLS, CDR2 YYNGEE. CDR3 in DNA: TGTGCCACCACAATGGTACCTAACTATGGCTACACCTTC. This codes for CATTMVPNYGYTF.

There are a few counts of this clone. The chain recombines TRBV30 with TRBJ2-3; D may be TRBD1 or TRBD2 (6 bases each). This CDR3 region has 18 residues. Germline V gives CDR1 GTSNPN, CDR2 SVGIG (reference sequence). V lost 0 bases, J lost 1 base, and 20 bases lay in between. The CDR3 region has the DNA TGTGCCTGGAGTGTAGGAGGATCAGGAGGGGGGCGCACAGATACGCAGTATTTT. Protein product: CAWSVGGSGGGRTDTQYF.

CDR3 region: CAWTAPGVELGEQFF. The CDR3 DNA reads as TGTGCCTGGACTGCCCCGGGGGTAGAGCTAGGGGAGCAGTTCTTC. The rearrangement links TRBV30 to TRBJ2-1; D is possibly TRBD2 (6 bases). The CDR3 consists of 15 residues. Per germline, CDR1 GTSNPN and CDR2 SVGIG (reference sequence). Deletions cut 4 bases from V and 10 bases from J, with 23 bases between.

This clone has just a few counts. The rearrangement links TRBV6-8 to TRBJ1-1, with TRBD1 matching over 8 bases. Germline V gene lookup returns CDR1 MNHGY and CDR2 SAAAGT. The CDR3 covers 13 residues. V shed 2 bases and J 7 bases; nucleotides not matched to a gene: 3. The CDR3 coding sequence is TGTGCCAGCAGTTACCGAGACAGGGGTGAAGCTTTCTTT. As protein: CASSYRDRGEAFF.

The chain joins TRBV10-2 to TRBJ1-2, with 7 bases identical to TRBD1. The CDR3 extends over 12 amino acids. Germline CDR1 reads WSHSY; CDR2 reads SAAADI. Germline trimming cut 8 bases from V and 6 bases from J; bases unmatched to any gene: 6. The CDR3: CASGEGAHGYTF. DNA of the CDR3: TGCGCCAGCGGGGAGGGGGCGCATGGCTACACCTTC.

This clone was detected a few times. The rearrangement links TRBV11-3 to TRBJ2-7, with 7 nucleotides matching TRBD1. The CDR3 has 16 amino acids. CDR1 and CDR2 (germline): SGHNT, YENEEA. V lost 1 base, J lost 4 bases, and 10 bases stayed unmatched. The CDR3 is CASSLVVGTAFYEQYF. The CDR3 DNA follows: TGTGCCAGCAGCTTAGTTGTAGGGACAGCGTTTTACGAGCAGTACTTC. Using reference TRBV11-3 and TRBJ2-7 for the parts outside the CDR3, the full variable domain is EAGVVQSPRYKIIEKKQPVAFWCNPISGHNTLYWYLQNLGQGPELLIRYENEEAVDDSQLPKDRFSAERLKGVDSTLKIQPAELGDSAVYLCASSLVVGTAFYEQYFGPGTRLTVT.

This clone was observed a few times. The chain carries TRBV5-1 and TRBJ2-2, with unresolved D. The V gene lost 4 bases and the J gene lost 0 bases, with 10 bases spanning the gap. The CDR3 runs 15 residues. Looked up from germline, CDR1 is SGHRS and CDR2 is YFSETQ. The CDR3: CASSPEPPNTGELFF. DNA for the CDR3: TGCGCCAGCAGCCCCGAGCCCCCGAACACCGGGGAGCTGTTTTTT. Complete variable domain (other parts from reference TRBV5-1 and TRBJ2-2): KAGVTQTPRYLIKTRGQQVTLSCSPISGHRSVSWYQQTPGQGLQFLFEYFSETQRNKGNFPGRFSGRQFSNSRSEMNVSTLELGDSALYLCASSPEPPNTGELFFGEGSRLTVL.

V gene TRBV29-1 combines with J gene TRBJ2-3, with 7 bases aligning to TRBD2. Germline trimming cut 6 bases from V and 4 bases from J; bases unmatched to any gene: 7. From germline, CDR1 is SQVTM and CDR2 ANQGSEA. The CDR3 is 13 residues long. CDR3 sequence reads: CSVLSGVADTQYF. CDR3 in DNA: TGCAGCGTACTAAGCGGGGTGGCAGATACGCAGTATTTT.

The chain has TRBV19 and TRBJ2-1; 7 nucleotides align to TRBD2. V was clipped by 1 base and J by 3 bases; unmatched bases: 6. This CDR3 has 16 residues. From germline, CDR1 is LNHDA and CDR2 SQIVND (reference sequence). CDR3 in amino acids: CASSIVSGEGYNEQFF. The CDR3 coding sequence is TGTGCCAGTAGTATAGTCTCGGGGGAGGGCTACAATGAGCAGTTCTTC. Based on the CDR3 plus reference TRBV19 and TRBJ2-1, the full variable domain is DGGITQSPKYLFRKEGQNVTLSCEQNLNHDAMYWYRQDPGQGLRLIYYSQIVNDFQKGDIAEGYSVSREKKESFPLTVTSAQKNPTAFYLCASSIVSGEGYNEQFFGPGTRLTVL.

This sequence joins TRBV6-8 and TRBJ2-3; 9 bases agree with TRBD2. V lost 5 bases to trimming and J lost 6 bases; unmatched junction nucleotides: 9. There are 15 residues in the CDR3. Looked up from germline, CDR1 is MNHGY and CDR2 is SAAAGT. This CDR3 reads CASSERAGGVDTQYF. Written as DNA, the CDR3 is TGTGCCAGCAGTGAGCGAGCGGGGGGTGTTGATACGCAGTATTTT.

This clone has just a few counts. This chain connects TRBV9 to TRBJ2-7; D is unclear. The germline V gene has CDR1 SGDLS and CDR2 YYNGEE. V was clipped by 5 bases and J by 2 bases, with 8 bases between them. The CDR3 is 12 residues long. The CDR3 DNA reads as TGTGCCAGCAGTCCTACAACCTACGAGCAGTACTTC. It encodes CASSPTTYEQYF. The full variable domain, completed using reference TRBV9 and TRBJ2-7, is DSGVTQTPKHLITATGQRVTLRCSPRSGDLSVYWYQQSLDQGLQFLIQYYNGEERAKGNILERFSAQQFPDLHSELNLSSLELGDSALYFCASSPTTYEQYFGPGTRLTVT.

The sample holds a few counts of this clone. CDR3 residues: CASRGDIGTQYF. CDR3 DNA: TGTGCCAGCAGGGGGGACATAGGTACGCAGTATTTT. The chain couples TRBV2 to TRBJ2-3; D is possibly TRBD1 (6 bases). Germline CDR1 SNHLY, CDR2 FYNNEI. There are 12 residues in the CDR3. The germline V and J ends were trimmed by 6 bases and 8 bases, with 12 bases remaining between them.

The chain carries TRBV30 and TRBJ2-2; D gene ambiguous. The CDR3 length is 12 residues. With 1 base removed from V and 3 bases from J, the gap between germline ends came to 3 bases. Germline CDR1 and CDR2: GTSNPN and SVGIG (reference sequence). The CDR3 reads CAWSGDTGELFF. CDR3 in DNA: TGTGCCTGGAGTGGGGACACCGGGGAGCTGTTTTTT.

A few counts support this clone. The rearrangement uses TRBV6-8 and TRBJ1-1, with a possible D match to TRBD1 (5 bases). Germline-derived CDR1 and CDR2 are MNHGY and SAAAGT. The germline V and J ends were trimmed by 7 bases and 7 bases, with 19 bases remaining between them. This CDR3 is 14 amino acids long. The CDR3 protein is CASTPPGNTLEAFF. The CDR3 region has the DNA TGTGCCAGCACCCCACCAGGGAACACTCTTGAAGCTTTCTTT.

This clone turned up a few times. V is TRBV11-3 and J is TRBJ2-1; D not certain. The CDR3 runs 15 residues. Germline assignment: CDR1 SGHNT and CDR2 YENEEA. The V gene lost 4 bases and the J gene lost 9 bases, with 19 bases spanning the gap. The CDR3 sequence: CASSSLAQPWGEQFF. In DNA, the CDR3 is TGTGCCAGCAGCTCCCTGGCGCAGCCGTGGGGTGAGCAGTTCTTC.

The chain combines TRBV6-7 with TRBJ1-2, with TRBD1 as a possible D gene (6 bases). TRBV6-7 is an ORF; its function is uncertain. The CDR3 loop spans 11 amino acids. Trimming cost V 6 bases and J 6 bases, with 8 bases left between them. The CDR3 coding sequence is TGTGCCAGCAGCAGGGGCAATGGCTACACCTTC. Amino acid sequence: CASSRGNGYTF.